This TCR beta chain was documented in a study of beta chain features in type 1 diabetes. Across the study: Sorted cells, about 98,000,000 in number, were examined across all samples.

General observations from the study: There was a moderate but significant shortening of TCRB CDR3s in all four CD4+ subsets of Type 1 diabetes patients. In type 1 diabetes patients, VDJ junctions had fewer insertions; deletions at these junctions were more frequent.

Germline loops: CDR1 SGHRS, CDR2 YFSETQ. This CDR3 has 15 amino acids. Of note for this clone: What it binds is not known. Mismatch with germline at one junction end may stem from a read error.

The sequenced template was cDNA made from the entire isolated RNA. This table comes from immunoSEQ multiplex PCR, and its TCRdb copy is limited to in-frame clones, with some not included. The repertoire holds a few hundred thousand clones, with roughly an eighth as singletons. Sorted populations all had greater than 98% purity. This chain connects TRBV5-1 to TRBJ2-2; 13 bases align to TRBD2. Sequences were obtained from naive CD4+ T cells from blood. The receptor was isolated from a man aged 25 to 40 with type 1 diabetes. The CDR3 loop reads CASRGTSGNTEELFF. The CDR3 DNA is TGCGCCAGCAGGGGGACTAGCGGGAACACCGAGGAGCTGTTTTTT.